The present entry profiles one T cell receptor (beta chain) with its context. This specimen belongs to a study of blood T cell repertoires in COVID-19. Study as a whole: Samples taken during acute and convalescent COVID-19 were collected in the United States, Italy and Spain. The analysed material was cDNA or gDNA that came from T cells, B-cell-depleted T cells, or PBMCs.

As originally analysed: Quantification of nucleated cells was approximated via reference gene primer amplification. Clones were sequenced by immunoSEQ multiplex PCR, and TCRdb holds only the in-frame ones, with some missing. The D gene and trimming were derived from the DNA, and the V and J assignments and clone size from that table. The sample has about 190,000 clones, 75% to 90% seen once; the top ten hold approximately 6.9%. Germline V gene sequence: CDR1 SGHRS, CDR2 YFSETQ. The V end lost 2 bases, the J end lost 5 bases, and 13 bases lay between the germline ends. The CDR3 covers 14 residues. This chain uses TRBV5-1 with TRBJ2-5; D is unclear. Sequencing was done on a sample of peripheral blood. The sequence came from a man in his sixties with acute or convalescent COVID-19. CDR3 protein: CASSFLDGGETQYF. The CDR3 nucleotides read TGCGCCAGCAGCTTCCTAGACGGTGGCGAGACCCAGTACTTC.